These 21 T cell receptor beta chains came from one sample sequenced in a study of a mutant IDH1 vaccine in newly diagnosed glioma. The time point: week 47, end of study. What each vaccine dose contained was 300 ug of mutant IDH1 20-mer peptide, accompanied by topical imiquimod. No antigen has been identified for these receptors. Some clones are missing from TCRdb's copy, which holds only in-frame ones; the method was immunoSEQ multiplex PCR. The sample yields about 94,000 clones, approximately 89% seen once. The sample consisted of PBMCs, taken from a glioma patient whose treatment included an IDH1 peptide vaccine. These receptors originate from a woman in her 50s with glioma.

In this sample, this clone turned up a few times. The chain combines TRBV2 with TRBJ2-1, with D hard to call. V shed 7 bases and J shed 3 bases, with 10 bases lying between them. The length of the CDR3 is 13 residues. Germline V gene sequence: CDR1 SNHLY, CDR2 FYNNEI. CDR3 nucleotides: TGTGCCAGCAATGGGCAGAACTACAATGAGCAGTTCTTC. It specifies CASNGQNYNEQFF.

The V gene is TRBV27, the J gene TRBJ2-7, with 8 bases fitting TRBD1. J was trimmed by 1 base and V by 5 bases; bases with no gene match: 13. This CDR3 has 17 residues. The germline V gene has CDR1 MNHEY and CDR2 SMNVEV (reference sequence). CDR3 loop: CASSPSPGTGVSYEQYF. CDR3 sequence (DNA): TGTGCCAGCAGTCCCTCCCCCGGGACAGGTGTTTCCTACGAGCAGTACTTC.

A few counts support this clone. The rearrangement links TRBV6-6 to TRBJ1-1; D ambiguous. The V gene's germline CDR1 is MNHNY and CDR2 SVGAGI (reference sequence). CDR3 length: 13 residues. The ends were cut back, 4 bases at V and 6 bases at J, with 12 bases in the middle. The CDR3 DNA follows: TGTGCCAGCAGTTTTAGGACGGACGCTGAAGCTTTCTTT. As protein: CASSFRTDAEAFF.

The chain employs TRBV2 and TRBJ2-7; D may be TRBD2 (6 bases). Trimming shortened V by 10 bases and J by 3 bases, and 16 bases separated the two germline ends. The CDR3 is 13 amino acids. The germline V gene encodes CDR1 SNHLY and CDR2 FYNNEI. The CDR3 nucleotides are TGTGCCACTAAGTGGGGGGAAGGCTACGAGCAGTACTTC. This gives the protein CATKWGEGYEQYF.

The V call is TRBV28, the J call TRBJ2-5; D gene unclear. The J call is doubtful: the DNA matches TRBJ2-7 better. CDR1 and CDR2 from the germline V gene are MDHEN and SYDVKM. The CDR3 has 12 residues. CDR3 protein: CASSLMGYEQYF. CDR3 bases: TGTGCCAGCAGTTTAATGGGCTACGAGCAGTACTTC.

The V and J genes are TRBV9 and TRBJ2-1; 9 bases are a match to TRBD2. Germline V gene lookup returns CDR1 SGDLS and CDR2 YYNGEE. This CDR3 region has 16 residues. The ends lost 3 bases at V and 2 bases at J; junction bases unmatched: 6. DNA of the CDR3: TGTGCCAGCAGCGAAAGGGGCGGGAGGGCCTACAATGAGCAGTTCTTC. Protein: CASSERGGRAYNEQFF.

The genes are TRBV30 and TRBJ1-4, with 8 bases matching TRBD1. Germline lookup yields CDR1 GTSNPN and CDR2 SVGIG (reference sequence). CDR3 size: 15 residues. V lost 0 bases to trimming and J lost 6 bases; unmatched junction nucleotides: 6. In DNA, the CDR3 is TGTGCCTGGAGTGTGTTCAGGGGGCGAGATGAAAAACTGTTTTTT. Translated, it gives CAWSVFRGRDEKLFF.

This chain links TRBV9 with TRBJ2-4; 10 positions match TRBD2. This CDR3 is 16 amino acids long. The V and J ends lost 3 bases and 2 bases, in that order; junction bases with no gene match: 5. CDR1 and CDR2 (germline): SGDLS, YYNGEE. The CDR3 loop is CASSESGRAPKNIQYF. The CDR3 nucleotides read TGTGCCAGCAGCGAAAGCGGGAGGGCCCCCAAAAACATTCAGTACTTC.

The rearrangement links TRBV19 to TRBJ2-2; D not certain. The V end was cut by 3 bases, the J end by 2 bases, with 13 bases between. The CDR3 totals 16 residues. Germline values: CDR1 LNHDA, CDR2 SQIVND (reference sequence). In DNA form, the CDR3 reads TGTGCCAGTAGTATCATGCGGCTGGCTAACACCGGGGAGCTGTTTTTT. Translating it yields CASSIMRLANTGELFF.

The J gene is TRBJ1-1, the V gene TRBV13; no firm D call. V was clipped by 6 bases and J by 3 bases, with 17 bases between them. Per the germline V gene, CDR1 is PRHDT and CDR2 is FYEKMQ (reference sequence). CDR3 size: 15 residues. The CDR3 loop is CASSYGRNSYTEAFF. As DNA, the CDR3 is TGTGCCAGCAGTTACGGACGGAACTCTTACACTGAAGCTTTCTTT.

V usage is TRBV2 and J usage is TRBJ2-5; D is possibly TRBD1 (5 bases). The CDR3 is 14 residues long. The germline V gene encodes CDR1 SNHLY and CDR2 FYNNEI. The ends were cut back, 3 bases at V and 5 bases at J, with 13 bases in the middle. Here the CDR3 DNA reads TGTGCCAGCAGTGATGGCAGGTACAGGGAGACCCAGTACTTC. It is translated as CASSDGRYRETQYF.

The DNA for the CDR3 is TGTGCCAGCAGTCGGACCCCCGGTGGGACTGAAGCTTTCTTT. Its protein product is CASSRTPGGTEAFF. The genes are TRBV27 and TRBJ1-1; no clear D gene. This CDR3 spans 14 amino acids. Germline V gene lookup returns CDR1 MNHEY and CDR2 SMNVEV (reference sequence). The V end was cut by 5 bases, the J end by 5 bases, with 15 bases between.

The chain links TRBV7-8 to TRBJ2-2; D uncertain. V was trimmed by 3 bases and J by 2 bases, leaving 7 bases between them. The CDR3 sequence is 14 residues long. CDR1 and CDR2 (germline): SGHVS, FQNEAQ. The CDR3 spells CASSFGRNTGELFF. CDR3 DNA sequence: TGTGCCAGCAGCTTCGGCAGAAACACCGGGGAGCTGTTTTTT.

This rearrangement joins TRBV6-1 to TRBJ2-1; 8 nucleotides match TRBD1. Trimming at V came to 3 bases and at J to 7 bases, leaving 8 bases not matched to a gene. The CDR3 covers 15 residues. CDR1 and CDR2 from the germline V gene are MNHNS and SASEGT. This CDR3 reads CASSEGTGSLNEQFF. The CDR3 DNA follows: TGTGCCAGCAGTGAGGGGACAGGATCGTTAAATGAGCAGTTCTTC.

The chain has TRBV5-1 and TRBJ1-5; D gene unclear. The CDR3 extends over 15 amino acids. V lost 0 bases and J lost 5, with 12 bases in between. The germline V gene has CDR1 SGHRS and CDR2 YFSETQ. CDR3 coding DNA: TGCGCCAGCAGCTTGGGACCCCTAGGACATCAGCCCCAGCATTTT. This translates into CASSLGPLGHQPQHF.

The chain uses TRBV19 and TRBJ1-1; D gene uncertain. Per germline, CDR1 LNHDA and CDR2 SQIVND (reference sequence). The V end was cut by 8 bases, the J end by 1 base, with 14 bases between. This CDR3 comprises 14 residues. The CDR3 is CASGSRGANTEAFF. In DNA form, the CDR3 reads TGTGCCAGTGGGTCTCGTGGAGCGAACACTGAAGCTTTCTTT.

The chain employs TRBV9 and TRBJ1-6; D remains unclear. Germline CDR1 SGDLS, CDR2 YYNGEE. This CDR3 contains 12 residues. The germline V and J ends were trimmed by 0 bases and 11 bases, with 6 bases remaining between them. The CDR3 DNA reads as TGTGCCAGCAGCGTAGCAGGTGCACCCCTCCACTTT. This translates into CASSVAGAPLHF.

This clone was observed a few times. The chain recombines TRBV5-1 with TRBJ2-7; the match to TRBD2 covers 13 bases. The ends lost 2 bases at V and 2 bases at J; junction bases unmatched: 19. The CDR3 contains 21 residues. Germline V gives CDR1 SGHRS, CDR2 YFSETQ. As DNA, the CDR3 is TGCGCCAGCAGCTTAGGCGGAATCTCCGGACTAGCGGGAGAAGTTGCCTACGAGCAGTACTTC. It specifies CASSLGGISGLAGEVAYEQYF.

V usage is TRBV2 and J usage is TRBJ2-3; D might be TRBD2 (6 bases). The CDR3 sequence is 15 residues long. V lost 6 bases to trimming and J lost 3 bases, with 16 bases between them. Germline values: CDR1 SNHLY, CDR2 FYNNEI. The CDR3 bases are TGTGCCAGCAGCAAACGGGAGAGGGAAACAGATACGCAGTATTTT. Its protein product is CASSKRERETDTQYF.

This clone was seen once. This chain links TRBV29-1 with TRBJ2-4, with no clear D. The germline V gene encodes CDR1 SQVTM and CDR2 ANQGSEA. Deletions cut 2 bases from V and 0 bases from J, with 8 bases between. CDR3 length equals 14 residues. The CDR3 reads CSVEIRLAKNIQYF. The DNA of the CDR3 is TGCAGCGTTGAAATACGCCTAGCCAAAAACATTCAGTACTTC. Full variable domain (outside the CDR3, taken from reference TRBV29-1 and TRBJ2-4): SAVISQKPSRDICQRGTSLTIQCQVDSQVTMMFWYRQQPGQSLTLIATANQGSEATYESGFVIDKFPISRPNLTFSTLTVSNMSPEDSSIYLCSVEIRLAKNIQYFGAGTRLSVL.

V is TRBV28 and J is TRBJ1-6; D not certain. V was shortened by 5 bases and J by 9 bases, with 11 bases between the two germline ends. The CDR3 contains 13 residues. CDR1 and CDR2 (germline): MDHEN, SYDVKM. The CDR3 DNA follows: TGTGCCAGCAGTGGTGGGTTCGGTTCACCCCTCCACTTT. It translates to CASSGGFGSPLHF.